This T cell receptor beta chain was recovered during a study of blood T cell dynamics during melanoma immunotherapy (dated by TCRdb to the early 2020s). In terms of the full investigation: Patients had metastatic melanoma and received first-line pembrolizumab or nivolumab plus ipilimumab as standard of care in the United Kingdom. To identify early correlates of response, the study profiled peripheral T cell receptor repertoires in patients with metastatic melanoma before and after one cycle of checkpoint inhibitor therapy. The training cohort was made up of consecutive patients, while a further independent group of patients from the same centre was pooled to form an external validation set. Beyond this particular receptor, the publication reports: Unlike progressors, patients who went on to achieve disease control showed a bifurcated reorganization of the PBMC repertoire at W3, with either increased clonality or increased diversity. The relatively small sample size was acknowledged as potentially limiting generalization of the results. The study could not determine whether the T cell clones driving repertoire changes were melanoma-specific or reflected general immune activation.

The label giving this sample's time point can be read as: week 3, after first cycle of checkpoint inhibitor. Blood samples were taken at two points: before treatment (T0) and at week 3 (W3), which came after the first cycle of checkpoint blockade. Except for a couple of patients with rapid clinical progression, response was assessed 12 weeks after the first infusion by RECIST 1.1; disease control meant complete response, partial response or stable disease. Patients were not eligible if they had prior systemic cancer treatment, concomitant immunosuppressant therapy or synchronous other active malignancies. TCR beta was sequenced in both bulk PBMC and plasma cell-free DNA in order to track circulating cells as well as T cell turnover. Lymphoprep and SepMate tubes were used to isolate PBMC from blood, and red cell lysis was then performed. QIAamp DNA Blood Mini kits were used to extract DNA from both PBMC and sorted T cell subsets.

Every bulk PBMC sample had a fixed 350 ng of DNA loaded. Following the manufacturer instructions, the immunoSEQ TCRb Assay kit was used to amplify TCR beta CDR3 sequences from genomic DNA. The KAPA Library Quantification Kit for Illumina platforms was used to quantify the pooled libraries by qPCR. Sequencing of the pooled libraries was done on an Illumina NextSeq 500, with clustering at about 0.55-1.2 pM. The authors processed their data as follows. The TCR data were analyzed using immunoSEQ ANALYZER and the R LymphoSeq package. A rearrangement efficiency score was calculated as productive divided by the sum of productive and non-productive CDR3 sequences. Clonality was measured with the Gini coefficient and diversity with the Renyi index at alpha=1, compared pairwise between timepoints within each patient. In LymphoSeq, clonal relatedness was computed using an edit distance of 3, and repertoire similarity was computed using the Bhattacharyya coefficient. Linear discriminant analysis on week-3 changes in clonality and diversity was built with the R MASS and caret packages to classify response. TCRdb obtained this table from immuneACCESS and retained in-frame rearrangements with V and J assigned. These tables miss some clones; where compared with another copy, unresolved V genes account for less than half of the shortfall, and the remainder is unexplained. The V and J calls and clone size were taken over from that table, and D and trimming were inferred from the DNA. This sample comprises about 7,000 clones, roughly 81% of them detected only once. The ten largest clones capture roughly a third of the sample.

This clone was recorded a few times. Its recognized antigen is unknown. No per-base quality is available; no much larger clone lies one base away. From the germline V gene, CDR1 is MDHEN and CDR2 is SYDVKM. The CDR3, from cysteine to phenylalanine, totals 14 residues. The CDR3 DNA has 42 bases and is translated from base 1. The V end loses 1 base and the J end loses 7 bases, and a stretch of 14 bases separates them. The source is a human donor with melanoma. Some clones in this sample may be carry-over from other donors' samples. The sequenced sample was blood, obtained from a patient treated with checkpoint blockade. Recombination connected TRBV28 to TRBJ2-7; a weak D assignment points to TRBD2 (6 bases agree). The DNA reads as follows: TGTGCCAGCAGTTTATATCCGGTGGGGGGTGAGCAGTACTTC. This sequence encodes CASSLYPVGGEQYF. The CDR3 plus the reference TRBV28 and TRBJ2-7 genes for the other parts give the full variable domain: DVKVTQSSRYLVKRTGEKVFLECVQDMDHENMFWYRQDPGLGLRLIYFSYDVKMKEKGDIPEGYSVSREKKERFSLILESASTNQTSMYLCASSLYPVGGEQYFGPGTRLTVT.